This entry is about one T cell receptor (beta chain). Data came from immunoSEQ multiplex PCR; TCRdb stores just in-frame clones and leaves some out. The sample includes around 160,000 clones, roughly four fifths of them seen just once. The sample belongs to a study of blood T cell repertoires in COVID-19. Study context: COVID-19 samples from acute and convalescent phases originated in the United States, Italy and Spain.

Between the trimmed V and J ends, which lost 0 bases and 4 bases, there was a span of 13 bases. The V gene's germline CDR1 is GTSNPN and CDR2 SVGIG (reference sequence). There are 14 residues in the CDR3. The source is a human donor in a cohort sampled during active COVID-19. Sequenced material: peripheral blood. V gene TRBV30 combines with J gene TRBJ2-7; possibly TRBD2 for D (5 bases). The CDR3 spells CAWSVLGGRYEQYF. The CDR3 DNA is TGTGCCTGGAGTGTACTAGGCGGAAGGTACGAGCAGTACTTC.